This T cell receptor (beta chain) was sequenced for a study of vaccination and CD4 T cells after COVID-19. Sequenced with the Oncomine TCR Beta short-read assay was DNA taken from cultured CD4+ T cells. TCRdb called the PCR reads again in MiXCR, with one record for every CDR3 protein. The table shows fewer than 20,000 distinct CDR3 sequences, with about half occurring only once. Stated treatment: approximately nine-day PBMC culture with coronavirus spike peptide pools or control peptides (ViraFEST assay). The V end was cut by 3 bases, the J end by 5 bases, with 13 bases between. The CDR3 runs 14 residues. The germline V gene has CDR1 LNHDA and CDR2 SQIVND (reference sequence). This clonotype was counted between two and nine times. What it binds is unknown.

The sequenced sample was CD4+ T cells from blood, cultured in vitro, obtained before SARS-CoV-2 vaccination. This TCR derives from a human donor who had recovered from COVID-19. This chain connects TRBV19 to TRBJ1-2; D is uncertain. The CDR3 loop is CASSMRQSPYGYTF. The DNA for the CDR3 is TGTGCCAGTAGTATGCGGCAGAGTCCTTATGGCTACACCTTC. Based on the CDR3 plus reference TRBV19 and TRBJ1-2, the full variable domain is DGGITQSPKYLFRKEGQNVTLSCEQNLNHDAMYWYRQDPGQGLRLIYYSQIVNDFQKGDIAEGYSVSREKKESFPLTVTSAQKNPTAFYLCASSMRQSPYGYTFGSGTRLTVV.